The table lists the clone carrying this T cell receptor (beta chain) with a count of one. Its antigen is currently unknown. Second-dose recipients at about 4 or about 12 weeks were treated as one pooled group. The V end lost 0 bases, the J end lost 0 bases, and 15 bases lay between the germline ends. The CDR3 sequence is 17 residues long. CDR1 is SGDLS and CDR2 is YYNGEE in the germline V gene. TCRdb keeps only in-frame clones here, not all; method: immunoSEQ multiplex PCR. The table records around 160,000 clones, roughly 94% of them present only once. The sample belongs to a study of T cell responses to AZD1222 COVID-19 vaccine. Study conclusions and caveats: After two AZD1222 doses, spike-specific TCR breadth and depth rose versus day 0. Baseline testing showed seropositivity in only a handful of AZD1222 recipients.

The chain joins TRBV9 to TRBJ1-2; D unresolved. Source: peripheral blood, taken 28 days after the second AZD1222 dose. The sequence came from an adult who received the AZD1222 COVID-19 vaccine. CDR3 loop: CASSVAPGTTANYGYTF. CDR3 nucleotides: TGTGCCAGCAGCGTAGCACCAGGCACTACCGCTAACTATGGCTACACCTTC.